This TCR beta chain derives from a study of blood T cell repertoires in COVID-19 (dated by TCRdb to about 2020). Regarding the research as a whole: Samples covering the acute and convalescent phases of COVID-19 were provided by collaborators in the United States, Italy and Spain. The material from the prospective study consisted of cDNA or gDNA derived from T cells, B-cell-depleted T cells, or PBMCs. Subjects who had been exposed to COVID-19, were actively infected with it, or had recovered from it provided the deeply sampled blood TCRbeta repertoires that made up the dataset. The repertoires were made available in a free public database intended to serve as a resource for research on the immune response to SARS-CoV-2. Samples were obtained from the ongoing ImmuneRACE study (first 160 participants) and from about 1,300 subjects provided by 6 global collaborators. The sample metadata nearly always contained a de-identified subject ID, COVID-19 status, age in years and sex. Where available, HLA class I and class II types were obtained from metadata supplied by the sample provider rather than from assay-based typing. The research as a whole found: The amount of clinical and demographic metadata varied by source and participant and was provided uncurated.

The junction carries 16 bases between V and J, which are trimmed by 3 bases and 0 bases respectively. From the germline V gene, CDR1 is SGDLS and CDR2 is YYNGEE. Reading from cysteine to phenylalanine, the CDR3 counts 17 amino acids. The CDR3 DNA has 51 bases and is translated from base 1. Comments on this clone: What this receptor recognizes is not known. Per-base qualities were not stored, and no clone one base away is much larger.

TCRbeta CDR3 regions were amplified from genomic DNA using the immunoSEQ Assay, a bias-controlled multiplex PCR. Under the source paper's analysis protocol: Within the assay, amplification of reference gene primers was used to estimate how many nucleated cells each sample contained. To quantify the absolute abundance of each unique TCRbeta CDR3 rearrangement, sequence reads were collapsed and filtered. For each sample, productive Simpson clonality was calculated as the square root of Simpson's diversity index over productive rearrangements. Sourced from immuneACCESS, this table was stored by TCRdb with only in-frame sequences that have V and J called. A share of the clones is absent; for the studies checked, an unresolved V gene accounts for under half, and the remainder has no known explanation. V and J calls and clone size are given by that table; D and trimming were obtained from the DNA. The sample table contains around 200,000 clones; only one count was recorded for approximately 78% of them. The top ten hold around 9.2% of the sample.

Participants in the prospective study were aged roughly 18 to 100 years, lived in 24 United States geographic areas, and enrolled through a virtual design. In the prospective study, cohorts were assigned on the basis of participant-reported clinical history obtained from a screening survey and a study questionnaire. For ImmuneRACE Cohort 3, a participant was defined as recovered based on two consecutive negative NP/OP PCR tests, clearance by a healthcare professional, or resolution of symptoms. Mobile phlebotomists in the prospective study collected whole blood, serum and a nasopharyngeal or oropharyngeal swab from every participant. Additional blood draws and questionnaires over an approximately 2-month period could optionally be provided by prospective study participants. Before DNA extraction, blood samples from the prospective study were shipped at room temperature or frozen.

The chain is made from TRBV9 and TRBJ2-1, with no confident D gene call. The sequenced material came from PBMCs or T cells enriched from blood (not recorded which). The clonotype was recovered from a man aged 35 to 55 who had recovered from COVID-19. The CDR3 region: CASSALPYASSYNEQFF. The nucleotides read TGTGCCAGCAGCGCCCTCCCATACGCCAGCTCCTACAATGAGCAGTTCTTC.